The T cell receptor (beta chain) described here comes from a study of PD-1 blockade in classical Hodgkin lymphoma. Findings and limits, study-wide: Complete responders showed a baseline diversity that resembled the diversity of newly diagnosed patients.

Exposure to brentuximab vedotin varied, and each patient had relapsed following autologous stem cell transplantation. As regards this clone: Its antigen remains unknown.

Sequencing was performed with immunoSEQ multiplex PCR; in TCRdb, only in-frame clones are kept and a portion is missing. The sample contains about 46,000 clones, about three quarters of which appear only once. The TCR originated in a human donor with classical Hodgkin lymphoma. Source: peripheral blood mononuclear cells (PBMCs), taken before the second cycle of nivolumab.

CDR3 residues: CASSLRGFLYEQYF. The CDR3 DNA reads TGTGCCAGCAGTTTACGCGGGTTCCTCTACGAGCAGTACTTC. The V call is TRBV28, the J call TRBJ2-7; D is possibly TRBD2 (5 bases). Germline CDR1 reads MDHEN; CDR2 reads SYDVKM. Trimming removed 2 bases at V and 3 bases at J, with 11 bases between. The CDR3 loop spans 14 amino acids.